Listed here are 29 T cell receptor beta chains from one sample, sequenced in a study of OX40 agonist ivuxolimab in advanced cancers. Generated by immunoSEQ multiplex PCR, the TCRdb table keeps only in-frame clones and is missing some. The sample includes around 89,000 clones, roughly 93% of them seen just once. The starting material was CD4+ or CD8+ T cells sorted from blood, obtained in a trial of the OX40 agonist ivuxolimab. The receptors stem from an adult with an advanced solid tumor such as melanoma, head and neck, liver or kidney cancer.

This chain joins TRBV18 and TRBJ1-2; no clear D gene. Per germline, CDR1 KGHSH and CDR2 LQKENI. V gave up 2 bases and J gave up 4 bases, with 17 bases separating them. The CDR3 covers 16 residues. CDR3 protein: CASSPVDPPSSYGYTF. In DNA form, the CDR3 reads TGTGCCAGCTCACCAGTAGATCCGCCGAGTTCCTATGGCTACACCTTC.

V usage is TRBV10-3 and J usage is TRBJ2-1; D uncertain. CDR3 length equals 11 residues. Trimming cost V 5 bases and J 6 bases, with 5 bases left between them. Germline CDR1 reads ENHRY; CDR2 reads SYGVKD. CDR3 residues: CAISTINEQFF. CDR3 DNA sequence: TGTGCCATCAGTACGATCAATGAGCAGTTCTTC.

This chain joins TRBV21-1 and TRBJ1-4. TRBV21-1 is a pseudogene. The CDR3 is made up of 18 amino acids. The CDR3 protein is CASSRSEAISLPNEKLFF. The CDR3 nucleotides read TGTGCCAGCAGCAGATCGGAGGCGATCTCCCTCCCTAATGAAAAACTGTTTTTT.

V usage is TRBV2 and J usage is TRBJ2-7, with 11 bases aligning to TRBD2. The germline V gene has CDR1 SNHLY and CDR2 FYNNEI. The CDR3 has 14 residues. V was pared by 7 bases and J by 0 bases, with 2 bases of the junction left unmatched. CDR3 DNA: TGTGCCAGCAAGACTAGCGGGAACTCCTACGAGCAGTACTTC. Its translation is CASKTSGNSYEQYF.

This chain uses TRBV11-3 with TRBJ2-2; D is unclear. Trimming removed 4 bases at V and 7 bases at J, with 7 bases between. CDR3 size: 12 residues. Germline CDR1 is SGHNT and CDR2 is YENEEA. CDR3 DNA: TGTGCCAGCAGCTCCGAAGGCGGGGAGCTGTTTTTT. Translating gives CASSSEGGELFF.

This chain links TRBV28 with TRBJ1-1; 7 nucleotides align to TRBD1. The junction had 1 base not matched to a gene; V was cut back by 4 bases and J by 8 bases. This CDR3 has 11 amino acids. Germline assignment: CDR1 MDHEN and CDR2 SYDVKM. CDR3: CASSYRGEAFF. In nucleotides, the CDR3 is TGTGCCAGCAGTTACAGGGGAGAAGCTTTCTTT.

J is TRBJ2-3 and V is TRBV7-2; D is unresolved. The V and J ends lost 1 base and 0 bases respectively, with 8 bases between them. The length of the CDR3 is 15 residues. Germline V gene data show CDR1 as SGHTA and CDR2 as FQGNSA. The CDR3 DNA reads TGTGCCAGCAGCTTAGGATACCTTAGCACAGATACGCAGTATTTT. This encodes CASSLGYLSTDTQYF.

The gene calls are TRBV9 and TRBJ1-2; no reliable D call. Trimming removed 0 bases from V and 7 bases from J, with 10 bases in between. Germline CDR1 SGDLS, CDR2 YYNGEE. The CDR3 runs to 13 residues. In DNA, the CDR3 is TGTGCCAGCAGCGTAGGTGACCTCGGTGGCTACACCTTC. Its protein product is CASSVGDLGGYTF.

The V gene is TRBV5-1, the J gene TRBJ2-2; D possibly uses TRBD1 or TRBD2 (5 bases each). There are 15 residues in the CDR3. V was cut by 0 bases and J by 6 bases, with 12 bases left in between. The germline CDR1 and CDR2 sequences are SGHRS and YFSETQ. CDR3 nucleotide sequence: TGCGCCAGCAGCTTGGAGGGACCCACGGCCGGGGAGCTGTTTTTT. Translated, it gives CASSLEGPTAGELFF.

Here the CDR3 reads CSAAGRTEAFF. CDR3 coding DNA: TGCAGTGCAGCAGGGCGCACTGAAGCTTTCTTT. This sequence joins TRBV20-1 and TRBJ1-1, with a possible D match to TRBD1 (5 bases). Germline CDR1 is DFQATT and CDR2 is SNEGSKA (reference sequence). The length of the CDR3 is 11 residues. Between the trimmed V and J ends, which lost 6 bases and 4 bases, there was a span of 9 bases.

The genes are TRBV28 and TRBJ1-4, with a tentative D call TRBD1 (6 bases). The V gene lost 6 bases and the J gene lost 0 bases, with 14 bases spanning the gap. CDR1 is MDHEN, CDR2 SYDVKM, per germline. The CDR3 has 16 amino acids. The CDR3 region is CASRTRDTSTNEKLFF. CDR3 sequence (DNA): TGTGCCAGCAGGACTCGGGACACTTCAACTAATGAAAAACTGTTTTTT.

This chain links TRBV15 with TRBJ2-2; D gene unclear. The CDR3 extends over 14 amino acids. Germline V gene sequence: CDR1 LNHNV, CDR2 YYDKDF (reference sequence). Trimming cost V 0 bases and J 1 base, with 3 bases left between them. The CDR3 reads CATSRERNTGELFF. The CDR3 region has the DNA TGTGCCACCAGCAGAGAGAGGAACACCGGGGAGCTGTTTTTT. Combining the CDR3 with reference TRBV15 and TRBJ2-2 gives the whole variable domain DAMVIQNPRYQVTQFGKPVTLSCSQTLNHNVMYWYQQKSSQAPKLLFHYYDKDFNNEADTPDNFQSRRPNTSFCFLDIRSPGLGDTAMYLCATSRERNTGELFFGEGSRLTVL.

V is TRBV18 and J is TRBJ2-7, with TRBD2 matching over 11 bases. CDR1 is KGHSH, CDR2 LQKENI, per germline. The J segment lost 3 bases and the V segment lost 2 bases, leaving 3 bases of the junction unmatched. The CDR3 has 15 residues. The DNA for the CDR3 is TGTGCCAGCTCACCAGGGACTAGCGGAAGCTACGAGCAGTACTTC. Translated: CASSPGTSGSYEQYF. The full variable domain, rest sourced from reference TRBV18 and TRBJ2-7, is NAGVMQNPRHLVRRRGQEARLRCSPMKGHSHVYWYRQLPEEGLKFMVYLQKENIIDESGMPKERFSAEFPKEGPSILRIQQVVRGDSAAYFCASSPGTSGSYEQYFGPGTRLTVT.

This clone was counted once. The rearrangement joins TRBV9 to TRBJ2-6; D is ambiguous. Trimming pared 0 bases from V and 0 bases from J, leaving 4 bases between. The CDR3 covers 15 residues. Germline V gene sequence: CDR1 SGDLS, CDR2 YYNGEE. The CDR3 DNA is TGTGCCAGCAGCGTAGTTGACTCTGGGGCCAACGTCCTGACTTTC. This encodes CASSVVDSGANVLTF.

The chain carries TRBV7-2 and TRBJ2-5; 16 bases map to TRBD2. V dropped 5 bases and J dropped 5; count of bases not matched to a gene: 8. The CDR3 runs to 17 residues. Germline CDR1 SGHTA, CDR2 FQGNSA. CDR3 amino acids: CASSLGTSGGARETQYF. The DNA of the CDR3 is TGTGCCAGCAGCCTCGGGACTAGCGGGGGGGCAAGGGAGACCCAGTACTTC.

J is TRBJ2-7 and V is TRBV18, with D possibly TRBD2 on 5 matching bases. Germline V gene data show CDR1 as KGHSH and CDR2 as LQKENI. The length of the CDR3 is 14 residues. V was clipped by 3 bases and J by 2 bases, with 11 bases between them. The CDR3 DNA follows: TGTGCCAGCTCACCGGCAGTGGGAGCCTACGAGCAGTACTTC. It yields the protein CASSPAVGAYEQYF.

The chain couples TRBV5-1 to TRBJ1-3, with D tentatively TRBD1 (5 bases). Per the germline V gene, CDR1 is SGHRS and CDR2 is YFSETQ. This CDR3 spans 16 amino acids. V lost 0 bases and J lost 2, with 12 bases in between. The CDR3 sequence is CASSLAGDLTGNTIYF. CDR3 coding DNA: TGCGCCAGCAGCTTGGCCGGGGACCTAACTGGAAACACCATATATTTT.

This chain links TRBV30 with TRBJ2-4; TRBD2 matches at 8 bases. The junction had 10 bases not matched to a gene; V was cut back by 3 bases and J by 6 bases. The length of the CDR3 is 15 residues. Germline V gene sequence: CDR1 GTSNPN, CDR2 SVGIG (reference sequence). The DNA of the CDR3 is TGTGCCTGGAGCCCGGGACTAGTAGGTGGAAACATTCAGTACTTC. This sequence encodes CAWSPGLVGGNIQYF.

The CDR3 sequence is CASSLEGTVNYGYTF. CDR3 bases: TGTGCCAGCAGCTTAGAAGGGACAGTCAACTATGGCTACACCTTC. The J gene is TRBJ1-2, the V gene TRBV7-2; 7 bases are a match to TRBD1. The CDR3 has 15 residues. V lost 1 base to trimming and J lost 2 bases; unmatched junction nucleotides: 4. The germline V gene has CDR1 SGHTA and CDR2 FQGNSA. Together with reference TRBV7-2 and TRBJ1-2, the CDR3 gives the full variable domain: GAGVSQSPSNKVTEKGKDVELRCDPISGHTALYWYRQSLGQGLEFLIYFQGNSAPDKSGLPSDRFSAERTGGSVSTLTIQRTQQEDSAVYLCASSLEGTVNYGYTFGSGTRLTVV.

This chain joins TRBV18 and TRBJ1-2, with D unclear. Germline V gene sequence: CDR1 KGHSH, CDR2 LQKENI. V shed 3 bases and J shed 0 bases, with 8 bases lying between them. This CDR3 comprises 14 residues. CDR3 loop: CASSPLGSNYGYTF. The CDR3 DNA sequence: TGTGCCAGCTCACCTCTGGGATCTAACTATGGCTACACCTTC.

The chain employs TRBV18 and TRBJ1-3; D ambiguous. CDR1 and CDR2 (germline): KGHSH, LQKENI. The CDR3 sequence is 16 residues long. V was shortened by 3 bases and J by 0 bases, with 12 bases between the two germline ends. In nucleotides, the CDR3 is TGTGCCAGCTCACCGGGAGCTCCAAACTCTGGAAACACCATATATTTT. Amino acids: CASSPGAPNSGNTIYF.

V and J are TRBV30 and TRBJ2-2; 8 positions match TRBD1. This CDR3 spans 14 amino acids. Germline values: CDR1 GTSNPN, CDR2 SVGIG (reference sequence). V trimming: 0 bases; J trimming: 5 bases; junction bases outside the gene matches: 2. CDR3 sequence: CAWSVNRGTGELFF. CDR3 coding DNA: TGTGCCTGGAGTGTAAACAGGGGGACCGGGGAGCTGTTTTTT.

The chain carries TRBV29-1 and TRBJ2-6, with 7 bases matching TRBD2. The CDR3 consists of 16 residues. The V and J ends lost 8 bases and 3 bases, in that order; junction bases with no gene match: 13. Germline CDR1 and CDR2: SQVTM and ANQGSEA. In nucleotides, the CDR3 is TGCAGCATCGGCGGGGGAATGCCTAGTGGGGCCAACGTCCTGACTTTC. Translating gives CSIGGGMPSGANVLTF. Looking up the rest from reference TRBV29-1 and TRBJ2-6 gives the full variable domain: SAVISQKPSRDICQRGTSLTIQCQVDSQVTMMFWYRQQPGQSLTLIATANQGSEATYESGFVIDKFPISRPNLTFSTLTVSNMSPEDSSIYLCSIGGGMPSGANVLTFGAGSRLTVL.

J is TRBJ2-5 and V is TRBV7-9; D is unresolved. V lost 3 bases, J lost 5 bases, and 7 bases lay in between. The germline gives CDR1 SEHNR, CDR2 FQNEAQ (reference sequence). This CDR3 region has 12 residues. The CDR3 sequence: CASSFESETQYF. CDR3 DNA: TGTGCCAGCAGCTTTGAGAGTGAGACCCAGTACTTC.

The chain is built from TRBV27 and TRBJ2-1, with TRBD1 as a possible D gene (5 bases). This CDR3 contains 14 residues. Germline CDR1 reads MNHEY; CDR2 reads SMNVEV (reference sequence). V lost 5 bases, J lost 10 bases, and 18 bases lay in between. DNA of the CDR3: TGTGCCAGCAGTGGGGTGGGGCTTTATGTGGAGCAGTTCTTC. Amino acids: CASSGVGLYVEQFF.

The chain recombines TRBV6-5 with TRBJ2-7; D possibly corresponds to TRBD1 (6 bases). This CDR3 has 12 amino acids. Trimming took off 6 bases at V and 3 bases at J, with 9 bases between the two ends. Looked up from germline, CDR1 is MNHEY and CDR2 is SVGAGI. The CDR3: CASRQGYYEQYF. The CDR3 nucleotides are TGTGCCAGCAGACAGGGATACTACGAGCAGTACTTC.

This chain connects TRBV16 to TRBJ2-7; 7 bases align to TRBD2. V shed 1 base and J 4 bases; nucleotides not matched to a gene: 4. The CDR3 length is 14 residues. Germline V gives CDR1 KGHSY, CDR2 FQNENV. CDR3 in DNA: TGTGCCAGCAGCCAATATATCGGGGGGTACGAGCAGTACTTC. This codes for CASSQYIGGYEQYF.

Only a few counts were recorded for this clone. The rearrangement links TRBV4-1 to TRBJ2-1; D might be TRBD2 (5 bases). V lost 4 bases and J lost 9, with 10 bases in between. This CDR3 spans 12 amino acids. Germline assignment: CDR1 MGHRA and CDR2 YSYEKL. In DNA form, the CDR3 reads TGCGCCAGCAGCCTCGACCGGGGTGAGCAGTTCTTC. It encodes CASSLDRGEQFF.

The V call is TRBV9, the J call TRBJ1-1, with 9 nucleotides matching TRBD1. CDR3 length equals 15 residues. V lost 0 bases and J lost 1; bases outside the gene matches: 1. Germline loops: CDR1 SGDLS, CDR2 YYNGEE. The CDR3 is CASSVVGQGNTEAFF. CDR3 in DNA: TGTGCCAGCAGCGTAGTGGGACAGGGGAACACTGAAGCTTTCTTT. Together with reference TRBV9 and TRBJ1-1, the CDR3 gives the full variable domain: DSGVTQTPKHLITATGQRVTLRCSPRSGDLSVYWYQQSLDQGLQFLIQYYNGEERAKGNILERFSAQQFPDLHSELNLSSLELGDSALYFCASSVVGQGNTEAFFGQGTRLTVV.